The 9 T cell receptor beta chains in this list originate from one sample, sequenced in a study of CD8 T cells in ankylosing spondylitis. TCRdb fed the 5' RACE reads into MiXCR, producing one record per CDR3 protein. In the table there are some 350,000 distinct CDR3 sequences, roughly 14% of which are singletons. The sequenced sample consisted of blood, either unsorted or a sorted T cell fraction (not recorded which). All receptors derive from a male donor with ankylosing spondylitis or in good health (not recorded which).

The V and J genes are TRBV6-1 and TRBJ1-6; D remains ambiguous. The germline gives CDR1 MNHNS, CDR2 SASEGT. Trimming shortened V by 6 bases and J by 8 bases, and 20 bases separated the two germline ends. The CDR3 runs 16 residues. CDR3 bases: TGTGCCAGCAGACCCACGGCCCGGGCTATGCATTCACCCCTCCACTTT. It encodes CASRPTARAMHSPLHF.

This clonotype was recorded a few times. The chain recombines TRBV4-2 with TRBJ2-1; 10 nucleotides align to TRBD1. The ends lost 1 base at V and 1 base at J; junction bases unmatched: 4. The V gene's germline CDR1 is LGHNA and CDR2 YNFKEQ. The CDR3 sequence is 17 residues long. The CDR3 sequence is CASSQGQGAGSYNEQFF. The DNA for the CDR3 is TGTGCCAGCAGCCAAGGACAGGGGGCTGGTTCCTACAATGAGCAGTTCTTC.

This clonotype was seen a handful of times. The V and J genes are TRBV12-3 or TRBV12-4 and TRBJ1-1; 8 bases line up with TRBD1. The length of the CDR3 is 15 residues. V was clipped by 7 bases and J by 1 base; unmatched bases: 8. CDR3 sequence reads: CASTYPGQENTEAFF. The CDR3 nucleotides read TGTGCCAGCACTTATCCGGGACAGGAGAACACTGAAGCTTTCTTT.

This sequence joins TRBV6-1 and TRBJ1-1; 7 positions match TRBD1. In germline, CDR1 is MNHNS, CDR2 SASEGT. The CDR3 extends over 15 amino acids. V lost 5 bases and J lost 4; bases outside the gene matches: 10. The CDR3 DNA sequence: TGTGCCAGCAGTCTCAGCCCAGGGGGGAGCACTGAAGCTTTCTTT. Its translation: CASSLSPGGSTEAFF.

The V gene is TRBV4-1, the J gene TRBJ2-1, with 9 bases matching TRBD2. The CDR3 extends over 17 amino acids. V lost 0 bases, J lost 6 bases, and 9 bases stayed unmatched. In germline, CDR1 is MGHRA, CDR2 YSYEKL. CDR3 sequence reads: CASSQDAVAGAVNEQFF. CDR3 DNA: TGCGCCAGCAGCCAAGATGCGGTAGCGGGGGCCGTCAATGAGCAGTTCTTC.

In this sample, this clonotype turned up many times. The chain is built from TRBV4-1 and TRBJ2-2, with D unresolved. Looked up from germline, CDR1 is MGHRA and CDR2 is YSYEKL. This CDR3 is built from 14 residues. Trimming pared 1 base from V and 1 base from J, leaving 4 bases between. CDR3 DNA sequence: TGCGCCAGCAGCCAAGTGGAGAACACCGGGGAGCTGTTTTTT. Protein: CASSQVENTGELFF.

This clonotype was detected many times. The CDR3 bases are TGTGCCAGCAGTTTGAGGACTAGCGGCCTCAATGAGCAGTTCTTC. It yields the protein CASSLRTSGLNEQFF. V and J are TRBV12-3 or TRBV12-4 and TRBJ2-1; 10 positions agree with TRBD2. Losses at the gene ends were 3 bases for V and 6 bases for J; bases not matched to a gene: 5. The CDR3 totals 15 residues.

This CDR3 reads CASSNAGAPEKLFF. The DNA of the CDR3 is TGTGCCAGCAGTAACGCCGGGGCACCTGAAAAACTGTTTTTT. The genes are TRBV6-1 and TRBJ1-4; the D gene is possibly TRBD1 (5 bases). Looked up from germline, CDR1 is MNHNS and CDR2 is SASEGT. Trimming pared 5 bases from V and 7 bases from J, leaving 14 bases between. The CDR3 has 14 residues.

In DNA form, the CDR3 reads TGTGCCACCAGCAGAGCCCGGACAGGGATTGGGAGCTCCTACAATGAGCAGTTCTTC. Its protein is CATSRARTGIGSSYNEQFF. The gene calls are TRBV15 and TRBJ2-1; TRBD1 agrees at 8 bases. CDR1 and CDR2 from the germline V gene are LNHNV and YYDKDF (reference sequence). This CDR3 is 19 amino acids long. V shed 1 base, J shed 0 bases, and the junction held 11 bases outside the gene matches.